These T cell receptor beta chains were read from a single sample in a study of blood T cell repertoires in COVID-19. Method: immunoSEQ multiplex PCR; TCRdb's copy keeps in-frame clones and lacks some. The table shows about 200,000 clones, with 80% occurring only once. The specimen was peripheral blood. The origin of the receptors is a woman aged 70-85 years with acute or convalescent COVID-19. Each CDR3 is given with its conserved first and last residue. A D gene is named only where the DNA matches it firmly. Expanded clones get a size class; other rows say once, few or many, or leave the size out.

D gene: TRBD1
V gene: TRBV28
clone size: .
J gene: TRBJ2-3
CDR3 protein: CASSSPATTGGGTDTQYF
CDR3 DNA: TGTGCCAGCAGTTCCCCAGCAACGACAGGGGGAGGAACAGATACGCAGTATTTT

D gene: TRBD1
V gene: TRBV5-6
clone size: .
J gene: TRBJ2-2
CDR3 protein: CASSLVGGTGLNTGELFF
CDR3 DNA: TGTGCCAGCAGCTTGGTGGGCGGGACAGGGCTGAACACCGGGGAGCTGTTTTTT

D gene: TRBD1
V gene: TRBV5-4
clone size: .
J gene: TRBJ2-1
CDR3 protein: CASRSGQGSSYNEQFF
CDR3 DNA: TGTGCCAGCAGGTCCGGACAGGGAAGCTCCTACAATGAGCAGTTCTTC

D gene: .
V gene: TRBV3-1/TRBV3-2
clone size: .
J gene: TRBJ2-3
CDR3 protein: CASSPQSDTQYF
CDR3 DNA: TGTGCCAGCAGCCCCCAGTCAGATACGCAGTATTTT

D gene: .
V gene: TRBV6-5
clone size: .
J gene: TRBJ1-2
CDR3 protein: CASTRGTATYGYTF
CDR3 DNA: TGTGCCAGCACCCGCGGGACCGCTACTTATGGCTACACCTTC

D gene: TRBD1
V gene: TRBV28
clone size: few
J gene: TRBJ2-7
CDR3 protein: CATTGSSYEQYF
CDR3 DNA: TGTGCCACGACAGGGAGCTCCTACGAGCAGTACTTC

D gene: TRBD2
V gene: TRBV7-2
clone size: .
J gene: TRBJ2-1
CDR3 protein: CASSTHSGSSYNEQFF
CDR3 DNA: TGTGCCAGCAGCACCCATAGCGGGAGCTCCTACAATGAGCAGTTCTTC

D gene: .
V gene: TRBV6-6
clone size: .
J gene: TRBJ1-1
CDR3 protein: CASSYAGVETEAFF
CDR3 DNA: TGTGCCAGCAGTTACGCGGGGGTGGAGACTGAAGCTTTCTTT

D gene: .
V gene: TRBV28
clone size: .
J gene: TRBJ2-1
CDR3 protein: CASSSLQGSSSYNEQFF
CDR3 DNA: TGTGCCAGCAGTTCGCTTCAGGGGTCGAGCTCCTACAATGAGCAGTTCTTC

D gene: TRBD2
V gene: TRBV7-9
clone size: few
J gene: TRBJ2-3
CDR3 protein: CASSFWRGSTDTQYF
CDR3 DNA: TGTGCCAGCAGCTTCTGGCGGGGGTCCACAGATACGCAGTATTTT

D gene: .
V gene: TRBV5-1
clone size: .
J gene: TRBJ2-3
CDR3 protein: CASSLEGLGDTQYF
CDR3 DNA: TGCGCCAGCAGCTTGGAGGGGCTCGGAGATACGCAGTATTTT

D gene: TRBD2
V gene: TRBV19
clone size: .
J gene: TRBJ2-1
CDR3 protein: CASSIGTSGKSEQFF
CDR3 DNA: TGTGCCAGTAGTATAGGGACTAGCGGGAAGAGTGAGCAGTTCTTC

D gene: .
V gene: TRBV5-1
clone size: once
J gene: TRBJ2-2
CDR3 protein: CASSLAGGYTGELFF
CDR3 DNA: TGCGCCAGCAGCTTGGCCGGAGGGTACACCGGGGAGCTGTTTTTT

D gene: TRBD2
V gene: TRBV23-1
clone size: .
J gene: TRBJ2-1
CDR3 protein: CASSHLICGRPIISYNEQFF
CDR3 DNA: TGCGCCAGCAGTCACCTCATTTGCGGGAGGCCTATAATCTCCTACAATGAGCAGTTCTTC

D gene: .
V gene: TRBV9
clone size: .
J gene: TRBJ2-3
CDR3 protein: CASSVELEGTDTQYF
CDR3 DNA: TGTGCCAGCAGTGTAGAATTGGAGGGCACAGATACGCAGTATTTT

D gene: .
V gene: TRBV27
clone size: .
J gene: TRBJ2-2
CDR3 protein: CASQRGSYTGELFF
CDR3 DNA: TGTGCCAGCCAAAGGGGCAGTTACACCGGGGAGCTGTTTTTT

D gene: TRBD1
V gene: TRBV4-2
clone size: .
J gene: TRBJ1-6
CDR3 protein: CASSPGTGNSPLHF
CDR3 DNA: TGTGCCAGCAGCCCCGGGACAGGGAACTCACCCCTCCACTTT

D gene: TRBD1
V gene: TRBV5-5
clone size: .
J gene: TRBJ1-5
CDR3 protein: CASSSPTGTGGNQPQHF
CDR3 DNA: TGTGCCAGCAGCTCCCCTACCGGGACAGGGGGCAATCAGCCCCAGCATTTT

D gene: .
V gene: TRBV19
clone size: .
J gene: TRBJ2-2
CDR3 protein: CASTPQAPPANTGELFF
CDR3 DNA: TGTGCCAGTACCCCACAGGCCCCCCCCGCGAACACCGGGGAGCTGTTTTTT

D gene: TRBD2
V gene: TRBV12-3/TRBV12-4
clone size: .
J gene: TRBJ2-2
CDR3 protein: CASSRLAIGELFF
CDR3 DNA: TGTGCCAGCAGCCGACTAGCGATCGGGGAGCTGTTTTTT

D gene: .
V gene: TRBV7-9
clone size: .
J gene: TRBJ2-7
CDR3 protein: CASSSPGEPYEQYF
CDR3 DNA: TGTGCCAGCAGCTCCCCCGGGGAGCCCTACGAGCAGTACTTC

D gene: .
V gene: TRBV28
clone size: .
J gene: TRBJ1-2
CDR3 protein: CASSLVDSNYGYTF
CDR3 DNA: TGTGCCAGCAGTTTAGTGGACAGTAACTATGGCTACACCTTC

D gene: TRBD2
V gene: TRBV11-3
clone size: .
J gene: TRBJ2-1
CDR3 protein: CASSLSAGVEQFF
CDR3 DNA: TGTGCCAGCAGCCTATCGGCGGGAGTGGAGCAGTTCTTC

D gene: TRBD1
V gene: TRBV28
clone size: few
J gene: TRBJ1-5
CDR3 protein: CASSPIQGADSNQPQHF
CDR3 DNA: TGTGCCAGCAGTCCCATACAGGGGGCGGATAGCAATCAGCCCCAGCATTTT

D gene: TRBD1
V gene: TRBV24-1
clone size: .
J gene: TRBJ2-3
CDR3 protein: CATSDWGQGDTDTQYF
CDR3 DNA: TGTGCCACCAGTGATTGGGGACAGGGAGACACAGATACGCAGTATTTT

D gene: TRBD2
V gene: TRBV19
clone size: .
J gene: TRBJ2-1
CDR3 protein: CASSTLSGAGAFNEQFF
CDR3 DNA: TGTGCCAGTAGTACCCTGAGCGGGGCGGGAGCATTCAATGAGCAGTTCTTC

D gene: .
V gene: TRBV7-2
clone size: .
J gene: TRBJ2-3
CDR3 protein: CASSLEGLTQYF
CDR3 DNA: TGTGCCAGCAGCTTAGAGGGACTCACGCAGTATTTT

D gene: .
V gene: TRBV21-1
clone size: .
J gene: TRBJ2-7
CDR3 protein: CASSNNGAGSYEQYF
CDR3 DNA: TGTGCCAGCAGCAACAATGGAGCGGGGTCCTACGAGCAGTACTTC

D gene: .
V gene: TRBV9
clone size: .
J gene: TRBJ1-2
CDR3 protein: CASSSSDRSYGYTF
CDR3 DNA: TGTGCCAGCAGCTCTTCGGACAGAAGCTATGGCTACACCTTC

D gene: .
V gene: TRBV29-1
clone size: few
J gene: TRBJ2-1
CDR3 protein: CSVSTYGGEQFF
CDR3 DNA: TGCAGCGTGAGTACCTACGGGGGTGAGCAGTTCTTC

D gene: TRBD2
V gene: TRBV11-3
clone size: .
J gene: TRBJ2-2
CDR3 protein: CASSPSGSGNTGELFF
CDR3 DNA: TGTGCCAGCAGCCCCAGCGGGAGTGGGAACACCGGGGAGCTGTTTTTT

D gene: .
V gene: TRBV19
clone size: .
J gene: TRBJ2-2
CDR3 protein: CASSKSPGNTGELFF
CDR3 DNA: TGTGCCAGTAGTAAAAGCCCTGGGAACACCGGGGAGCTGTTTTTT

D gene: .
V gene: TRBV28
clone size: .
J gene: TRBJ2-1
CDR3 protein: CASSFRQAVEQFF
CDR3 DNA: TGTGCCAGCAGTTTCCGGCAAGCGGTTGAGCAGTTCTTC

D gene: .
V gene: TRBV9
clone size: .
J gene: TRBJ2-1
CDR3 protein: CASSADYNSYNEQFF
CDR3 DNA: TGTGCCAGCAGCGCCGACTACAACTCCTACAATGAGCAGTTCTTC

D gene: .
V gene: TRBV11-2
clone size: .
J gene: TRBJ1-1
CDR3 protein: CASSLDSTEAFF
CDR3 DNA: TGTGCCAGCAGCTTAGATAGCACTGAAGCTTTCTTT

D gene: TRBD1
V gene: TRBV28
clone size: .
J gene: TRBJ1-2
CDR3 protein: CASSSSGTGKTYGYTF
CDR3 DNA: TGTGCCAGCAGTTCGTCCGGGACAGGGAAGACCTATGGCTACACCTTC

D gene: .
V gene: TRBV19
clone size: .
J gene: TRBJ1-5
CDR3 protein: CASSIDRGYNQPQHF
CDR3 DNA: TGTGCCAGTAGTATAGATCGGGGATACAATCAGCCCCAGCATTTT

D gene: TRBD2
V gene: TRBV4-2
clone size: .
J gene: TRBJ2-1
CDR3 protein: CASSQVLAGAHSYNEQFF
CDR3 DNA: TGTGCCAGCAGCCAAGTCTTAGCGGGAGCCCACTCCTACAATGAGCAGTTCTTC

D gene: TRBD2
V gene: TRBV30
clone size: .
J gene: TRBJ2-1
CDR3 protein: CAWSVGGSRNEQFF
CDR3 DNA: TGTGCCTGGAGTGTGGGCGGGAGTAGGAATGAGCAGTTCTTC

D gene: .
V gene: TRBV18
clone size: .
J gene: TRBJ2-1
CDR3 protein: CASSPPDWTSGEQFF
CDR3 DNA: TGTGCCAGCTCACCCCCCGATTGGACATCTGGTGAGCAGTTCTTC

D gene: TRBD1
V gene: TRBV9
clone size: once
J gene: TRBJ1-1
CDR3 protein: CASSVGTVPNTEAFF
CDR3 DNA: TGTGCCAGCAGCGTTGGGACAGTCCCGAACACTGAAGCTTTCTTT

D gene: .
V gene: TRBV30
clone size: few
J gene: TRBJ2-1
CDR3 protein: CAWMWSGSRSYNEQFF
CDR3 DNA: TGTGCCTGGATGTGGTCCGGGAGTCGCTCCTACAATGAGCAGTTCTTC

D gene: .
V gene: TRBV6-1
clone size: once
J gene: TRBJ2-5
CDR3 protein: CASSENGSQETQYF
CDR3 DNA: TGTGCCAGCAGTGAAAATGGCAGTCAAGAGACCCAGTACTTC

D gene: TRBD1
V gene: TRBV3-1/TRBV3-2
clone size: .
J gene: TRBJ1-1
CDR3 protein: CASSQDRGTEAFF
CDR3 DNA: TGTGCCAGCAGCCAGGACAGGGGCACTGAAGCTTTCTTT

D gene: .
V gene: TRBV7-8
clone size: once
J gene: TRBJ2-5
CDR3 protein: CASSAGGLWYF
CDR3 DNA: TGTGCCAGCAGCGCAGGGGGGCTCTGGTACTTC

D gene: .
V gene: TRBV30
clone size: .
J gene: TRBJ1-6
CDR3 protein: CAWSLAGNSPLHF
CDR3 DNA: TGTGCCTGGAGTCTGGCAGGGAATTCACCCCTCCACTTT

D gene: TRBD2
V gene: TRBV18
clone size: .
J gene: TRBJ2-1
CDR3 protein: CASSLLAGEVGEQFF
CDR3 DNA: TGTGCCAGCTCCCTACTAGCGGGAGAAGTTGGTGAGCAGTTCTTC

D gene: .
V gene: TRBV10-3
clone size: few
J gene: TRBJ2-1
CDR3 protein: CAISGASSAYNEQFF
CDR3 DNA: TGTGCCATCAGTGGGGCTTCTAGCGCCTACAATGAGCAGTTCTTC

D gene: .
V gene: TRBV25-1
clone size: .
J gene: TRBJ2-1
CDR3 protein: CASSLSGRGAYNEQFF
CDR3 DNA: TGTGCCAGCAGCCTGAGCGGGCGGGGTGCCTACAATGAGCAGTTCTTC

D gene: TRBD2
V gene: TRBV24-1
clone size: .
J gene: TRBJ2-3
CDR3 protein: CATSDTGTSVDTQYF
CDR3 DNA: TGTGCCACCAGTGATACTGGGACTAGCGTGGATACGCAGTATTTT

D gene: TRBD1
V gene: TRBV5-1
clone size: few
J gene: TRBJ1-2
CDR3 protein: CASSLVPGGDYGYTF
CDR3 DNA: TGCGCCAGCAGCTTGGTCCCAGGGGGCGACTATGGCTACACCTTC

D gene: TRBD1
V gene: TRBV28
clone size: .
J gene: TRBJ1-5
CDR3 protein: CASSRTGKQPQHF
CDR3 DNA: TGTGCCAGCAGCCGGACAGGGAAACAGCCCCAGCATTTT

D gene: TRBD2
V gene: TRBV5-1
clone size: .
J gene: TRBJ2-7
CDR3 protein: CASSLAGTSGIYEQYF
CDR3 DNA: TGCGCCAGCAGCTTGGCCGGGACTAGCGGGATCTACGAGCAGTACTTC

D gene: .
V gene: TRBV7-8
clone size: .
J gene: TRBJ1-2
CDR3 protein: CASSGRRAGYGYTF
CDR3 DNA: TGTGCCAGCAGCGGTAGGAGGGCCGGCTATGGCTACACCTTC

D gene: .
V gene: TRBV4-2
clone size: .
J gene: TRBJ2-1
CDR3 protein: CASSQVFSGAVYNEQFF
CDR3 DNA: TGTGCCAGCAGCCAGGTTTTTTCGGGAGCGGTCTACAATGAGCAGTTCTTC

D gene: .
V gene: TRBV9
clone size: .
J gene: TRBJ1-3
CDR3 protein: CASRQGPGDTIYF
CDR3 DNA: TGTGCCAGCAGACAGGGACCCGGGGACACCATATATTTT

D gene: TRBD1
V gene: TRBV5-1
clone size: .
J gene: TRBJ2-5
CDR3 protein: CASSLDVGGAQTQYF
CDR3 DNA: TGCGCCAGCAGCTTGGATGTAGGGGGCGCCCAGACCCAGTACTTC